This is a list of T cell receptor beta chains from one sample in a study of patients and donors after allogeneic stem cell transplantation. TCRdb used MiXCR to reprocess the RT-PCR reads, holding one entry per CDR3 protein. The sample yields about 960,000 distinct CDR3 sequences, about 20% seen once. Sequenced material: blood, either unsorted or a sorted T cell fraction (not recorded which). The receptor set was obtained from a human donor who was either an allogeneic HSCT recipient or a stem cell or donor lymphocyte infusion donor (not recorded which). It is not recorded whose cells these are; they may come from a transplant donor. Both conserved end residues are part of each CDR3. Fields, in order: CDR3 length, V gene, J gene, clone size, D gene, CDR3 DNA, CDR3 protein. D genes are given only for firm matches. Only part of the rows carry a size: once, few, many, or a class if the clone is expanded.

16,TRBV7-9,TRBJ2-1,-,TRBD2,TGTGCCAGCAGCCCCACGGGGGACTACCTAACCCTGGGACAGTTCTTC,CASSPTGDYLTLGQFF
16,TRBV4-3,TRBJ2-3,few,TRBD2,TGCGCCAGCAGCGCGGGGACTAGCACTAGCACAGATACGCAGTATTTT,CASSAGTSTSTDTQYF
15,TRBV6-5,TRBJ2-3,few,-,TGTGCCAGCAGTTACCCTGGGCAGGGTACAGATACGCAGTATTTT,CASSYPGQGTDTQYF
13,TRBV20-1,TRBJ1-1,few,-,TGCAGTGCTAGCGCGGACACGAACACTGAAGCTTTCTTT,CSASADTNTEAFF
15,TRBV3-1,TRBJ2-6,-,-,TGTGCCAGCAGCAAACTCTGGGGGGGGGCCAACGTCCTGACTTTC,CASSKLWGGANVLTF
15,TRBV5-1,TRBJ1-1,many,TRBD1,TGCGCCAGCAGCTTGGAGGGGGCTGGGAACACTGAAGCTTTCTTT,CASSLEGAGNTEAFF
14,TRBV5-1,TRBJ1-1,many,TRBD1,TGCGCCAGCAGCCTGACAGGGACGAACACTGAAGCTTTCTTT,CASSLTGTNTEAFF
14,TRBV4-2,TRBJ1-2,few,-,TGTGCCAGCAGCCAAGATCCCCAGGGGTATGGCTACACCTTC,CASSQDPQGYGYTF
12,TRBV3-1,TRBJ2-3,-,-,TGTGCCAGCAGCCAGCCACCGGGACTGCAGTATTTT,CASSQPPGLQYF
14,TRBV12-3/TRBV12-4,TRBJ2-6,many,-,TGTGCCAGCAGTTTTGGCTCTGGGGCCAACGTCCTGACTTTC,CASSFGSGANVLTF
17,TRBV5-1,TRBJ2-1,-,TRBD2,TGCGCCAGCAGCTTGGGAAGAGCGGGAGGGGACTACAATGAGCAGTTCTTC,CASSLGRAGGDYNEQFF
15,TRBV27,TRBJ2-7,-,-,TGTGCCAGCAGTCTCTACAGCTGGAGCTCCTACGAGCAGTACTTC,CASSLYSWSSYEQYF
15,TRBV6-1,TRBJ2-2,-,TRBD1,TGTGCCAGCAGACCCCCGACAGGGGAAACCGGGGAGCTGTTTTTT,CASRPPTGETGELFF
16,TRBV28,TRBJ1-1,-,TRBD1,TGTGCCAGCAGTTTCTTACCGGGACAGGGGTCGGCTGAAGCTTTCTTT,CASSFLPGQGSAEAFF
19,TRBV5-1,TRBJ2-2,-,TRBD1,TGCGCCAGCAGCTTGTCCTCCAAAACAGGGGTATCGAACACCGGGGAGCTGTTTTTT,CASSLSSKTGVSNTGELFF
14,TRBV20-1,TRBJ2-7,-,TRBD2,TGCAGTGCTCGGAGCGGGAGGGCCGTCTACGAGCAGTACTTC,CSARSGRAVYEQYF
15,TRBV2,TRBJ2-1,-,TRBD1,TGTGCCAGCAGTCCCAGGGGGTCAACCGACAATGAGCAGTTCTTC,CASSPRGSTDNEQFF
17,TRBV7-2,TRBJ2-1,-,-,TGTGCCAGCAGCGCCCGGACAGTTGCGAGCTCCTACAATGAGCAGTTCTTC,CASSARTVASSYNEQFF
14,TRBV2,TRBJ1-6,-,TRBD1,TGTGCCAGCAGCCTTAGGACAGGGCAGTCACCCCTCCACTTT,CASSLRTGQSPLHF
15,TRBV10-3,TRBJ2-7,few,TRBD2,TGTGCCATCAGTGACTCTAGCGGGGCCCCCTACGAGCAGTACTTC,CAISDSSGAPYEQYF
13,TRBV5-1,TRBJ1-5,few,-,TGCGCCAGCAGGCTGGCCAGTAATCAGCCCCAGCATTTT,CASRLASNQPQHF
16,TRBV4-2,TRBJ2-1,many,TRBD2,TGTGCCAGCAGCCATATAGCGGGGTTCTCCTACAATGAGCAGTTCTTC,CASSHIAGFSYNEQFF
11,TRBV2,TRBJ2-2,few,-,TGTGCCAGCAAGGAACCCGGGGAGCTGTTTTTT,CASKEPGELFF